Reported below is one TCR beta chain. The CDR3 runs to 16 residues. In germline, CDR1 is LGHDT, CDR2 YNNKEL (reference sequence). V lost 8 bases and J 8 bases, leaving 24 bases between the germline ends. Data came from immunoSEQ multiplex PCR; TCRdb stores just in-frame clones and leaves some out. The sample has approximately 240,000 clones, approximately 86% seen once. The data originate from a study of blood T cell repertoires in COVID-19. Source material: peripheral blood. J is TRBJ1-4 and V is TRBV3-1 (or the pseudogene TRBV3-2); D gene ambiguous. The sequence came from a woman aged 80 or over with active or convalescent COVID-19. CDR3 coding DNA: TGTGCCAGCTCCCCCCCTTTGGGAGCAGGCGGAGAAAAACTGTTTTTT. Translation: CASSPPLGAGGEKLFF.